This TCR beta chain derives from a study of blood T cell repertoires in COVID-19. Germline CDR1 MNHEY, CDR2 SVGAGI. V gave up 6 bases and J gave up 2 bases, with 17 bases separating them. The CDR3 runs 15 residues. Under the authors' procedure: The assay estimated nucleated cells by amplifying reference gene primers. Profiling relied on immunoSEQ multiplex PCR, and the TCRdb table lists in-frame clones only, not all of them. From that table come the V and J calls and clone size; the DNA was used to work out D and trimming. The sample has around 250,000 clones; around 86% are singletons. The chain recombines TRBV6-5 with TRBJ2-7; possible D gene TRBD1, 6 bases. The receptor was derived from a woman in her sixties who had recovered from COVID-19. Sequenced: peripheral blood. CDR3 sequence reads: CASSVTGRDTYEQYF. CDR3 bases: TGTGCCAGCAGCGTTACAGGGCGAGACACCTACGAGCAGTACTTC.